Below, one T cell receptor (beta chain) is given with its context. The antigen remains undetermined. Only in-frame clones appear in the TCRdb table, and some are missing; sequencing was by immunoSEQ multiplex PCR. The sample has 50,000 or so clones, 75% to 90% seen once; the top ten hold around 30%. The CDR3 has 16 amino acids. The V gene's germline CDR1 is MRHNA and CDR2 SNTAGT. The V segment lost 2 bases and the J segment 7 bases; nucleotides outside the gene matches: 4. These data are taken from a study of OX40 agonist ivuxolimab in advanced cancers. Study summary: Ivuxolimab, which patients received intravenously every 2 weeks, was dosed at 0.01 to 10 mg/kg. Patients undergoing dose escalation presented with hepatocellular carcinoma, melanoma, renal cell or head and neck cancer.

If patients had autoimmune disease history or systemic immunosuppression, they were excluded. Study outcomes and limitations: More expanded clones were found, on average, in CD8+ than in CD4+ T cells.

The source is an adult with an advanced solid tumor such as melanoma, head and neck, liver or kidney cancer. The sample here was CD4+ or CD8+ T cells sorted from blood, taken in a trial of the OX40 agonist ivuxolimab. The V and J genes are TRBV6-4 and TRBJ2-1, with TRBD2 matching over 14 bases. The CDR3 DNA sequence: TGTGCCAGCAGTGACCCAGGACTAGCGGGGGGTAATGAGCAGTTCTTC. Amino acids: CASSDPGLAGGNEQFF.